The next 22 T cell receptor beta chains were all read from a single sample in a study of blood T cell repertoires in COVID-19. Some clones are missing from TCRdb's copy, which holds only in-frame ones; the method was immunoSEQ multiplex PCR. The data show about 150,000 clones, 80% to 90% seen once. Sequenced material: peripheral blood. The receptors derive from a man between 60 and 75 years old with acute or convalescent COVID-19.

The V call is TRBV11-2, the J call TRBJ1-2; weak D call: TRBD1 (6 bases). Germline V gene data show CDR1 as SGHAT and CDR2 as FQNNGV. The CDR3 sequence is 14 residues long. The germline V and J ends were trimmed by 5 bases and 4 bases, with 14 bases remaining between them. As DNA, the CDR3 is TGTGCCAGCAGCCAAGTCACAGGGAGCTATGGCTACACCTTC. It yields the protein CASSQVTGSYGYTF.

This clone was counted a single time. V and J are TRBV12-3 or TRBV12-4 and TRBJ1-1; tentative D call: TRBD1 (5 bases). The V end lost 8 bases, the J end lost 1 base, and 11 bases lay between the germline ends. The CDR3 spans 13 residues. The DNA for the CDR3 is TGTGCCAGCCTCATGGGGGGGAACACTGAAGCTTTCTTT. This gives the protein CASLMGGNTEAFF.

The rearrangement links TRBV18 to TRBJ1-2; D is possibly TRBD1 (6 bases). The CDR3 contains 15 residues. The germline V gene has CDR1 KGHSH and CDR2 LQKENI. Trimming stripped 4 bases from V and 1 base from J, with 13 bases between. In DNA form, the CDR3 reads TGTGCCAGCTCACTAGCACAGGGAATTAACTATGGCTACACCTTC. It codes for CASSLAQGINYGYTF.

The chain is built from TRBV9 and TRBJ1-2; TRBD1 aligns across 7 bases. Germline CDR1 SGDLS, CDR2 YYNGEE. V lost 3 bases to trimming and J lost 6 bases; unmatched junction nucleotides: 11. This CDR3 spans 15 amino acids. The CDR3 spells CASSAPLSGGDGYTF. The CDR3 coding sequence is TGTGCCAGCAGCGCCCCCTTGTCAGGGGGAGATGGCTACACCTTC.

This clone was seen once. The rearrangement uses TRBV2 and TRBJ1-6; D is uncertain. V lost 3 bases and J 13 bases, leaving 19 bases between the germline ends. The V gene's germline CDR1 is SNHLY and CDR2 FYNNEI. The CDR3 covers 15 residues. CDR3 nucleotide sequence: TGTGCCAGCAGTGAGGAGCCGGGAGCAAAGGTCCCCCTCCACTTT. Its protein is CASSEEPGAKVPLHF. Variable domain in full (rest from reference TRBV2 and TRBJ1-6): EPEVTQTPSHQVTQMGQEVILRCVPISNHLYFYWYRQILGQKVEFLVSFYNNEISEKSEIFDDQFSVERPDGSNFTLKIRSTKLEDSAMYFCASSEEPGAKVPLHFGNGTRLTVT.

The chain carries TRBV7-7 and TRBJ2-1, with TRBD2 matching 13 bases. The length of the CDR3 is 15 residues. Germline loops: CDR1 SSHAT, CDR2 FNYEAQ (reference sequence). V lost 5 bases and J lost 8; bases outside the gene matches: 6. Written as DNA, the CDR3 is TGTGCCAGCAGCGCCACTAGCGGGGGGGCCGATGAGCAGTTCTTC. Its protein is CASSATSGGADEQFF.

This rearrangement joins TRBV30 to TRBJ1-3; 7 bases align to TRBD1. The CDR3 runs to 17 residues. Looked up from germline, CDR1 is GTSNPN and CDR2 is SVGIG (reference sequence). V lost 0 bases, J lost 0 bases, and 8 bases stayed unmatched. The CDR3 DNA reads TGTGCCTGGAGTGTACGGGGGCCAGGGGGCTCTGGAAACACCATATATTTT. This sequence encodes CAWSVRGPGGSGNTIYF.

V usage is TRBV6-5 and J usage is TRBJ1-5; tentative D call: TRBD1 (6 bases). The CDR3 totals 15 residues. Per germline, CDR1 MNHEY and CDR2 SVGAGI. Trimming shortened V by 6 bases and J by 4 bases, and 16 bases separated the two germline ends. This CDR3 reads CASSSLQGINQPQHF. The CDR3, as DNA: TGTGCCAGCAGCTCCCTACAGGGTATTAATCAGCCCCAGCATTTT.

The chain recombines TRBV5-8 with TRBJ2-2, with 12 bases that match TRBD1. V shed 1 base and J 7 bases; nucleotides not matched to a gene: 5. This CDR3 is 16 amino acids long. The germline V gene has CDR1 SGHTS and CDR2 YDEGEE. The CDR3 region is CASSLSGQGAVGELFF. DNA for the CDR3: TGTGCCAGCAGCTTGTCGGGACAGGGGGCTGTCGGGGAGCTGTTTTTT.

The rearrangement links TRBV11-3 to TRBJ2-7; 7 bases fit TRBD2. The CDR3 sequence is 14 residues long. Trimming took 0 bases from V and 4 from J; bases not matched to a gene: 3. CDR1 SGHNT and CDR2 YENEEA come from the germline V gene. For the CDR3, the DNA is TGTGCCAGCAGCTTAGACGGGACTACGTACGAGCAGTACTTC. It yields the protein CASSLDGTTYEQYF.

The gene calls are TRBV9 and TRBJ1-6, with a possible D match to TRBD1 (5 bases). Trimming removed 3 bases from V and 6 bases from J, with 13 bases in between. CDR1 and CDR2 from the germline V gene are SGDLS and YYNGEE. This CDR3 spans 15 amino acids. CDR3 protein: CASSGGGTVNSPLHF. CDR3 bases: TGTGCCAGCAGCGGCGGAGGGACGGTTAATTCACCCCTCCACTTT.

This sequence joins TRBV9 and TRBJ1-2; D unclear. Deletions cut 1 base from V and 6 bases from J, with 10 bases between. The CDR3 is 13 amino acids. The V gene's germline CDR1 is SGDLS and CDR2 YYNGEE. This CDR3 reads CASSVNWLDGYTF. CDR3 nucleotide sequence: TGTGCCAGCAGCGTAAATTGGCTGGATGGCTACACCTTC.

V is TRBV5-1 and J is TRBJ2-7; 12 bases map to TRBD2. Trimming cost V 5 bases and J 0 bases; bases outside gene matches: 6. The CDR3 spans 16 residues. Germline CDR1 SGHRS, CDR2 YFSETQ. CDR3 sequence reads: CASRGWTSGASYEQYF. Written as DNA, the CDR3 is TGCGCCAGCAGGGGATGGACTAGCGGGGCCTCCTACGAGCAGTACTTC.

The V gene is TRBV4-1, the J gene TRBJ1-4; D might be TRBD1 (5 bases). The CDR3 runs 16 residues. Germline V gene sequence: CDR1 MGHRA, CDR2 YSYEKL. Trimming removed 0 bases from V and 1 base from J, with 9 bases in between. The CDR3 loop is CASSQEPGVTNEKLFF. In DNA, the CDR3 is TGCGCCAGCAGCCAAGAGCCGGGGGTAACTAATGAAAAACTGTTTTTT.

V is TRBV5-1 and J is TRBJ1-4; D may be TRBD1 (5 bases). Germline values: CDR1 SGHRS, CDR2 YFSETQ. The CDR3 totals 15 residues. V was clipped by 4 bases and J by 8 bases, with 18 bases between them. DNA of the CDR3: TGCGCCAGCAGCCCCTCGGGGGGGAAGGAGGAAAAACTGTTTTTT. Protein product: CASSPSGGKEEKLFF.

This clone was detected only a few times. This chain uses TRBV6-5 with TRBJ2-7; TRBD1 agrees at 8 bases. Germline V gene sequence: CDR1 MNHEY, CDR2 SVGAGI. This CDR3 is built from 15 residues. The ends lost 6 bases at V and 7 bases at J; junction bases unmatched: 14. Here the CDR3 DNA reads TGTGCCAGCAGCCCGATTACAGGGGGAAGTCAAGAGCAGTACTTC. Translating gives CASSPITGGSQEQYF.

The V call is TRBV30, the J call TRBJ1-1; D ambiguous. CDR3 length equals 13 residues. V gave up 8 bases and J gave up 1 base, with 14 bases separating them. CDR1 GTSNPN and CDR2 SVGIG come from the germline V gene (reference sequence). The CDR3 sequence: CARSTLWNTEAFF. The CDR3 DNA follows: TGTGCCCGCTCGACACTGTGGAACACTGAAGCTTTCTTT.

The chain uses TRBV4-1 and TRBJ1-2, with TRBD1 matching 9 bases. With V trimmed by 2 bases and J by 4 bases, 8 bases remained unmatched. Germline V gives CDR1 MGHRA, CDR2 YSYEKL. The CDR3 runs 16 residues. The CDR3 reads CASSQTTGGAGYGYTF. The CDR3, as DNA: TGCGCCAGCAGCCAAACCACAGGGGGCGCAGGCTATGGCTACACCTTC.

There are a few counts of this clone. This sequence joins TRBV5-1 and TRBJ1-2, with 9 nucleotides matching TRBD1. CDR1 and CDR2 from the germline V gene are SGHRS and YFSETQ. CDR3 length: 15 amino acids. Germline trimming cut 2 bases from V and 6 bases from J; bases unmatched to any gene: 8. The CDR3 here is CASSFLGTGFDGYTF. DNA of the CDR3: TGCGCCAGCAGCTTTCTGGGGACAGGGTTTGATGGCTACACCTTC.

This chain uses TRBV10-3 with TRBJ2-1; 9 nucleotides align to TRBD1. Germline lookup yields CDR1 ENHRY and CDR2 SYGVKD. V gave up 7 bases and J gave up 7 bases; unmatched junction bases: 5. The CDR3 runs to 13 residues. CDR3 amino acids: CAIKRTGVNEQFF. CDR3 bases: TGTGCCATCAAACGGACAGGGGTTAATGAGCAGTTCTTC.

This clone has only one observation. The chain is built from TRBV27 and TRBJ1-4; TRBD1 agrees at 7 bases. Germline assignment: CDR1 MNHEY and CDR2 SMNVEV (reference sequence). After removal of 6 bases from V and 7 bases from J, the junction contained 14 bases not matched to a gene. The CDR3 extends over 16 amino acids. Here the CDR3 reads CASRGVARDRGEKLFF. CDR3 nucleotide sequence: TGTGCCAGCAGAGGAGTGGCCCGGGACAGAGGTGAAAAACTGTTTTTT.

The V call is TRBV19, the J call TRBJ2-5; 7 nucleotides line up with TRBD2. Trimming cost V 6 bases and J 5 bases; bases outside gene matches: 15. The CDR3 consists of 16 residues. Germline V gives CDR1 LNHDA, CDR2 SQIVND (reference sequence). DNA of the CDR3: TGTGCCAGTAGCCGAGTGACTAGCCTAGGACGGGAGACCCAGTACTTC. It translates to CASSRVTSLGRETQYF.